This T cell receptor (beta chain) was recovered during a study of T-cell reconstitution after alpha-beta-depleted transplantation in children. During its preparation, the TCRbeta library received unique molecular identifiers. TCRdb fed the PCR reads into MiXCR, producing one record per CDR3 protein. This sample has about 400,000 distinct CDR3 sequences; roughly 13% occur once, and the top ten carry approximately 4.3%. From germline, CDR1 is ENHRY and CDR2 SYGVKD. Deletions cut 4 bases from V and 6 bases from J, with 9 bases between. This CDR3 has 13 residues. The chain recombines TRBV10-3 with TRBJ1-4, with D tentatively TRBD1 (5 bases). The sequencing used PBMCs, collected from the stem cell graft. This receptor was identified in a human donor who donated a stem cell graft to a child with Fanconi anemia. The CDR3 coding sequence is TGTGCCATCAGTGCAGGGACCGATGAAAAACTGTTTTTT. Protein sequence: CAISAGTDEKLFF.